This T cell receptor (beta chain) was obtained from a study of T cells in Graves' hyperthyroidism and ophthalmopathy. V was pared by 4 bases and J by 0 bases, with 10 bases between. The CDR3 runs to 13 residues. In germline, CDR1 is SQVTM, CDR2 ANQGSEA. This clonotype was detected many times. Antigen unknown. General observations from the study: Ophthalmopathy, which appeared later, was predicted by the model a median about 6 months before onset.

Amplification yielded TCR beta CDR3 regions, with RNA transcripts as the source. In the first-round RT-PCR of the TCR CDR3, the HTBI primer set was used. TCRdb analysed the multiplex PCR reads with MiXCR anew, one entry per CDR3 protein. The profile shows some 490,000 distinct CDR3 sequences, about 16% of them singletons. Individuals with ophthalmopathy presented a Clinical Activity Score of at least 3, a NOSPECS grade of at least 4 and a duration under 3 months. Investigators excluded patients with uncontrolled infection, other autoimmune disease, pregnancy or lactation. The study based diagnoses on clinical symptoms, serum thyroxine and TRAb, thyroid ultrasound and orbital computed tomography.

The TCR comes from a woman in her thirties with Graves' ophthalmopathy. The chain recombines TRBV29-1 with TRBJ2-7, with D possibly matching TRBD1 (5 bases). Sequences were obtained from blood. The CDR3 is CSVGQLSSYEQYF. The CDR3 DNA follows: TGCAGCGTTGGACAGTTGAGCTCCTACGAGCAGTACTTC.